The next 24 T cell receptor beta chains were all read from a single sample in a study of shared clonotypes between healthy human individuals. Libraries were prepared by immunoSEQ multiplex PCR; TCRdb keeps only in-frame clonotypes and omits some of them. The sample lists some 1.5 million clones, roughly 98% occurring once. Sequencing was carried out using naive CD4+ T cells sorted from blood. Documented subset: CD45RA+ positively selected. The receptor set was obtained from a man aged 25-40 years in good health.

The CDR3 sequence is CASSPTGGAGTEAFF. Written as DNA, the CDR3 is TGTGCCAGCAGTCCGACAGGGGGCGCGGGCACTGAAGCTTTCTTT. This chain uses TRBV28 with TRBJ1-1; 10 nucleotides align to TRBD1. V lost 5 bases, J lost 4 bases, and 7 bases stayed unmatched. This CDR3 is built from 15 residues. Germline CDR1 and CDR2: MDHEN and SYDVKM.

J is TRBJ2-3 and V is TRBV6-5; the D gene is possibly TRBD1 (6 bases). The CDR3 totals 13 residues. CDR1 is MNHEY, CDR2 SVGAGI, per germline. Trimming removed 6 bases from V and 3 bases from J, with 10 bases in between. The CDR3 coding sequence is TGTGCCAGCAGACAGGGCCGGACAGATACGCAGTATTTT. This sequence encodes CASRQGRTDTQYF.

The rearrangement joins TRBV9 to TRBJ1-5; D gene ambiguous. The V gene lost 0 bases and the J gene lost 1 base, with 14 bases spanning the gap. CDR1 and CDR2 (germline): SGDLS, YYNGEE. The CDR3 has 17 amino acids. As DNA, the CDR3 is TGTGCCAGCAGCGTAGGAAGTCTCTCGTCCAGCAATCAGCCCCAGCATTTT. Translating gives CASSVGSLSSSNQPQHF. Looking up the rest from reference TRBV9 and TRBJ1-5 gives the full variable domain: DSGVTQTPKHLITATGQRVTLRCSPRSGDLSVYWYQQSLDQGLQFLIQYYNGEERAKGNILERFSAQQFPDLHSELNLSSLELGDSALYFCASSVGSLSSSNQPQHFGDGTRLSIL.

This chain uses TRBV27 with TRBJ2-1; D gene ambiguous. The length of the CDR3 is 16 residues. Germline CDR1 reads MNHEY; CDR2 reads SMNVEV (reference sequence). V was trimmed by 2 bases and J by 0 bases, leaving 11 bases between them. Here the CDR3 reads CASSLIASRSYNEQFF. CDR3 nucleotide sequence: TGTGCCAGCAGTTTAATTGCCAGCCGCTCCTACAATGAGCAGTTCTTC.

The chain recombines TRBV21-1 with TRBJ1-1. TRBV21-1 is a pseudogene. The CDR3 length is 17 residues. CDR3 nucleotides: TGTGCCAGCAGCAAAGTACCCTGCCTCGGAGGGACCCCTGAAGCTTTCTTT. Residues: CASSKVPCLGGTPEAFF.

The rearrangement links TRBV19 to TRBJ2-3, with D hard to call. V shed 3 bases and J shed 4 bases, with 8 bases lying between them. The CDR3 contains 13 residues. CDR1 is LNHDA and CDR2 is SQIVND in the germline V gene (reference sequence). The CDR3: CASSIGSADTQYF. The CDR3 coding sequence is TGTGCCAGTAGTATCGGGTCGGCAGATACGCAGTATTTT.

As DNA, the CDR3 is TGTGCCAGCTCACCTACCCTGAGGGGCCAAGAGACCCAGTACTTC. Protein product: CASSPTLRGQETQYF. V is TRBV18 and J is TRBJ2-5; the D call may be TRBD1 or TRBD2 (5 bases each). The CDR3 totals 15 residues. Germline loops: CDR1 KGHSH, CDR2 LQKENI. V was shortened by 3 bases and J by 1 base, with 12 bases between the two germline ends. The full variable domain, its missing parts supplied by reference TRBV18 and TRBJ2-5, is NAGVMQNPRHLVRRRGQEARLRCSPMKGHSHVYWYRQLPEEGLKFMVYLQKENIIDESGMPKERFSAEFPKEGPSILRIQQVVRGDSAAYFCASSPTLRGQETQYFGPGTRLLVL.

The count of this clone is one. The chain uses TRBV7-2 and TRBJ2-1; D may be TRBD2 (6 bases). V was shortened by 1 base and J by 4 bases, with 17 bases between the two germline ends. The CDR3 is 17 amino acids. CDR1 and CDR2 (germline): SGHTA, FQGNSA. The CDR3 DNA reads as TGTGCCAGCAGCTTAGGACGGGTTTGGGGGGATTACAATGAGCAGTTCTTC. It specifies CASSLGRVWGDYNEQFF. Supplemented by reference TRBV7-2 and TRBJ2-1, the full variable domain reads GAGVSQSPSNKVTEKGKDVELRCDPISGHTALYWYRQSLGQGLEFLIYFQGNSAPDKSGLPSDRFSAERTGGSVSTLTIQRTQQEDSAVYLCASSLGRVWGDYNEQFFGPGTRLTVL.

This chain connects TRBV25-1 to TRBJ1-1; a possible D gene is TRBD1 (6 bases). The CDR3 runs to 15 residues. Trimming stripped 5 bases from V and 6 bases from J, with 19 bases between. Germline V gene sequence: CDR1 MGHDK, CDR2 SYGVNS. This CDR3 reads CASSPPAMGASEAFF. The CDR3 nucleotides are TGTGCCAGCAGTCCCCCCGCGATGGGGGCTTCTGAAGCTTTCTTT.

V is TRBV2 and J is TRBJ2-5; the D is unclear. The germline CDR1 and CDR2 sequences are SNHLY and FYNNEI. Trimming took off 5 bases at V and 5 bases at J, with 6 bases between the two ends. The CDR3 totals 11 residues. The CDR3 here is CASSYWETQYF. In DNA form, the CDR3 reads TGTGCCAGCAGTTACTGGGAGACCCAGTACTTC. Full variable domain (outside the CDR3, taken from reference TRBV2 and TRBJ2-5): EPEVTQTPSHQVTQMGQEVILRCVPISNHLYFYWYRQILGQKVEFLVSFYNNEISEKSEIFDDQFSVERPDGSNFTLKIRSTKLEDSAMYFCASSYWETQYFGPGTRLLVL.

The chain joins TRBV28 to TRBJ1-5; TRBD1 is a possible D gene (5 bases). Trimming took off 6 bases at V and 5 bases at J, with 20 bases between the two ends. The CDR3 is 16 residues long. Germline-derived CDR1 and CDR2 are MDHEN and SYDVKM. CDR3 DNA sequence: TGTGCCAGCAGCCTCCCTGACAGACGGTCGCATCAGCCCCAGCATTTT. Protein: CASSLPDRRSHQPQHF.

This chain links TRBV6-1 with TRBJ1-2, with TRBD1 as a possible D gene (6 bases). The CDR3 runs 16 residues. CDR1 is MNHNS and CDR2 is SASEGT in the germline V gene. The germline V and J ends were trimmed by 4 bases and 5 bases, with 20 bases remaining between them. CDR3 in amino acids: CASSVGAQRPEYGYTF. CDR3 sequence (DNA): TGTGCCAGCAGTGTGGGGGCCCAACGGCCAGAGTATGGCTACACCTTC.

The chain employs TRBV25-1 and TRBJ2-7; D is ambiguous. The V end lost 3 bases, the J end lost 2 bases, and 2 bases lay between the germline ends. The CDR3 sequence is 11 residues long. Germline lookup yields CDR1 MGHDK and CDR2 SYGVNS. The CDR3 region has the DNA TGTGCCAGCAGTGACGCCTACGAGCAGTACTTC. Protein sequence: CASSDAYEQYF.

The rearrangement uses TRBV7-6 and TRBJ1-3; unclear D gene. Germline assignment: CDR1 SGHVS and CDR2 FNYEAQ. Trimming cost V 5 bases and J 0 bases, with 11 bases left between them. The CDR3 has 15 amino acids. CDR3 loop: CASSLGPRSGNTIYF. CDR3 nucleotides: TGTGCCAGCAGCCTAGGACCTCGCTCTGGAAACACCATATATTTT.

The chain couples TRBV6-5 to TRBJ2-7, with D uncertain. Germline V lookup: CDR1 MNHEY, CDR2 SVGAGI. This CDR3 spans 11 amino acids. The V gene lost 4 bases and the J gene lost 5 bases, with 6 bases spanning the gap. CDR3 sequence reads: CASSSINEQYF. In DNA, the CDR3 is TGTGCCAGCAGTTCAATTAACGAGCAGTACTTC.

The rearrangement uses TRBV19 and TRBJ1-5, with D unclear. CDR1 is LNHDA, CDR2 SQIVND, per germline (reference sequence). The CDR3 runs 16 residues. V shed 2 bases and J shed 0 bases, with 11 bases lying between them. CDR3 loop: CASSISAMNSNQPQHF. As DNA, the CDR3 is TGTGCCAGTAGTATATCGGCTATGAATAGCAATCAGCCCCAGCATTTT.

This rearrangement joins TRBV6-1 to TRBJ2-3, with D perhaps matching TRBD1 or TRBD2 (5 bases each). There are 14 residues in the CDR3. Trimming removed 6 bases at V and 2 bases at J, with 12 bases between. Germline CDR1 and CDR2: MNHNS and SASEGT. The CDR3 spells CASRTAGVTDTQYF. The CDR3 DNA sequence: TGTGCCAGCAGGACAGCCGGGGTCACAGATACGCAGTATTTT.

The CDR3 loop is CASSLKGPYGYTF. CDR3 sequence (DNA): TGTGCCAGCAGCTTAAAGGGCCCCTATGGCTACACCTTC. The J gene is TRBJ1-2, the V gene TRBV11-2, with unresolved D. The CDR3 extends over 13 amino acids. The germline gives CDR1 SGHAT, CDR2 FQNNGV. V gave up 2 bases and J gave up 4 bases, with 8 bases separating them.

The chain uses TRBV5-5 and TRBJ2-1; TRBD2 matches at 13 bases. V dropped 2 bases and J dropped 5; count of bases not matched to a gene: 13. The germline gives CDR1 SGHKS, CDR2 YYEKEE (reference sequence). The CDR3 has 19 residues. As DNA, the CDR3 is TGTGCCAGCAGCTTAAGACTAGCGGGAGGAATGGGTGGTGACAATGAGCAGTTCTTC. The encoded protein is CASSLRLAGGMGGDNEQFF.

V and J are TRBV5-1 and TRBJ2-3, with 10 bases identical to TRBD2. J lost 2 bases, V lost 5 bases, and 5 bases had no gene match. Germline loops: CDR1 SGHRS, CDR2 YFSETQ. This CDR3 has 15 residues. The CDR3 coding sequence is TGCGCCAGCAGGACACTAGCGGGAAACACAGATACGCAGTATTTT. Translated, it gives CASRTLAGNTDTQYF.

The rearrangement links TRBV5-1 to TRBJ1-4; maybe TRBD1 (5 bases). V shed 4 bases and J shed 0 bases, with 16 bases lying between them. Germline CDR1 and CDR2: SGHRS and YFSETQ. The CDR3 is 17 residues long. In DNA, the CDR3 is TGCGCCAGCAGCCCCCCTGGGGCAAGTTCAACTAATGAAAAACTGTTTTTT. It codes for CASSPPGASSTNEKLFF.

This clone was counted a single time. J is TRBJ2-7 and V is TRBV19; tentatively, D is TRBD1 (6 bases). CDR1 and CDR2 from the germline V gene are LNHDA and SQIVND (reference sequence). The CDR3 extends over 15 amino acids. V was clipped by 0 bases and J by 0 bases, with 9 bases between them. CDR3 DNA sequence: TGTGCCAGTAGTATAGACAGGGGCCTCTCCTACGAGCAGTACTTC. Translation: CASSIDRGLSYEQYF.

The chain employs TRBV7-9 and TRBJ2-5; no definite D call. V was pared by 5 bases and J by 4 bases, with 8 bases between. Per the germline V gene, CDR1 is SEHNR and CDR2 is FQNEAQ (reference sequence). The CDR3 covers 12 residues. DNA of the CDR3: TGTGCCAGCAGCAACTCAGGAGAGACCCAGTACTTC. Encoded protein: CASSNSGETQYF.

The chain couples TRBV5-1 to TRBJ1-3, with TRBD1 identical over 11 bases. The ends lost 2 bases at V and 0 bases at J; junction bases unmatched: 7. There are 18 residues in the CDR3. Germline CDR1 reads SGHRS; CDR2 reads YFSETQ. CDR3: CASSLTGTGGTSGNTIYF. CDR3 in DNA: TGCGCCAGCAGCTTAACCGGGACAGGGGGGACCTCTGGAAACACCATATATTTT. Together with reference TRBV5-1 and TRBJ1-3, the CDR3 gives the full variable domain: KAGVTQTPRYLIKTRGQQVTLSCSPISGHRSVSWYQQTPGQGLQFLFEYFSETQRNKGNFPGRFSGRQFSNSRSEMNVSTLELGDSALYLCASSLTGTGGTSGNTIYFGEGSWLTVV.